This passage covers 10 T cell receptor beta chains from one sample sequenced in a study of T cells in Graves' hyperthyroidism and ophthalmopathy. Amplification yielded TCR beta CDR3 regions, with RNA transcripts as the source. With the HTBI primer set, the TCR CDR3 went through a first round of RT-PCR. TCRdb redid the calling of the multiplex PCR reads with MiXCR, one entry per CDR3 protein. The sample records hundreds of thousands of distinct CDR3 sequences, around 13% being singletons. Material: blood. The receptors here all came from a woman younger than 30 with Graves' hyperthyroidism.

This clonotype was seen ten or more times. The chain combines TRBV28 with TRBJ2-1; D possibly corresponds to TRBD2 (6 bases). The CDR3 extends over 16 amino acids. The germline V gene encodes CDR1 MDHEN and CDR2 SYDVKM. Trimming stripped 6 bases from V and 4 bases from J, with 19 bases between. The CDR3 DNA is TGTGCCAGCAGAGGTCGGGGGAGCGGACCTTACAATGAGCAGTTCTTC. Amino acids: CASRGRGSGPYNEQFF.

This clonotype was seen ten or more times. The chain recombines TRBV20-1 with TRBJ2-7, with no clear D. The length of the CDR3 is 14 residues. V was clipped by 0 bases and J by 2 bases, with 11 bases between them. Per the germline V gene, CDR1 is DFQATT and CDR2 is SNEGSKA (reference sequence). The DNA of the CDR3 is TGCAGTGCTAGAGATCGTGGATCAACCTACGAGCAGTACTTC. It yields the protein CSARDRGSTYEQYF.

The V call is TRBV5-1, the J call TRBJ2-7; D unclear. The CDR3 length is 13 residues. From germline, CDR1 is SGHRS and CDR2 YFSETQ. Trimming took off 0 bases at V and 3 bases at J, with 7 bases between the two ends. CDR3 sequence (DNA): TGCGCCAGCAGCTTGGCCGAGAGCTACGAGCAGTACTTC. It encodes CASSLAESYEQYF. Supplemented by reference TRBV5-1 and TRBJ2-7, the full variable domain reads KAGVTQTPRYLIKTRGQQVTLSCSPISGHRSVSWYQQTPGQGLQFLFEYFSETQRNKGNFPGRFSGRQFSNSRSEMNVSTLELGDSALYLCASSLAESYEQYFGPGTRLTVT.

The chain combines TRBV11-2 with TRBJ2-5, with 9 bases that match TRBD2. Germline assignment: CDR1 SGHAT and CDR2 FQNNGV. This CDR3 region has 16 residues. The V and J ends lost 1 base and 4 bases, in that order; junction bases with no gene match: 7. The CDR3 bases are TGTGCCAGCAGCTTAGTGAGCGGGGGGCTAGGAGAGACCCAGTACTTC. This sequence encodes CASSLVSGGLGETQYF. Based on the CDR3 plus reference TRBV11-2 and TRBJ2-5, the full variable domain is EAGVAQSPRYKIIEKRQSVAFWCNPISGHATLYWYQQILGQGPKLLIQFQNNGVVDDSQLPKDRFSAERLKGVDSTLKIQPAKLEDSAVYLCASSLVSGGLGETQYFGPGTRLLVL.

The chain has TRBV7-3 and TRBJ2-5; D may be TRBD1 (6 bases). The germline gives CDR1 SGHTA, CDR2 FQGTGA. The V end was cut by 2 bases, the J end by 0 bases, with 19 bases between. The CDR3 runs 18 residues. The CDR3 DNA reads as TGTGCCAGCAGCTTAGGTGATTTTGGGACACTGTACCAAGAGACCCAGTACTTC. Its protein product is CASSLGDFGTLYQETQYF.

This clonotype has a handful of counts. V is TRBV6-1 and J is TRBJ1-6; 9 bases are a match to TRBD1. The CDR3 extends over 14 amino acids. Germline loops: CDR1 MNHNS, CDR2 SASEGT. The junction had 3 bases not matched to a gene; V was cut back by 5 bases and J by 7 bases. The CDR3 here is CASSWTGENSPLHF. CDR3 coding DNA: TGTGCCAGCAGTTGGACAGGGGAGAATTCACCCCTCCACTTT.

This clonotype was counted only a few times. The gene calls are TRBV4-1 and TRBJ1-2; D might be TRBD1 (6 bases). Deletions cut 2 bases from V and 6 bases from J, with 19 bases between. CDR1 and CDR2 (germline): MGHRA, YSYEKL. CDR3 length: 16 amino acids. CDR3 nucleotides: TGCGCCAGCAGCCAACCCACCCGGACAGTTGCCGATGGCTACACCTTC. The encoded protein is CASSQPTRTVADGYTF.

Many counts were recorded for this clonotype. V usage is TRBV19 and J usage is TRBJ2-7; D may be TRBD1 (5 bases). Trimming removed 6 bases from V and 7 bases from J, with 16 bases in between. The CDR3 is 13 amino acids. Germline V gene lookup returns CDR1 LNHDA and CDR2 SQIVND (reference sequence). CDR3 loop: CASRPTERWEQYF. CDR3 bases: TGTGCCAGTAGACCGACAGAGCGTTGGGAGCAGTACTTC. Full variable domain (missing parts from reference TRBV19 and TRBJ2-7): DGGITQSPKYLFRKEGQNVTLSCEQNLNHDAMYWYRQDPGQGLRLIYYSQIVNDFQKGDIAEGYSVSREKKESFPLTVTSAQKNPTAFYLCASRPTERWEQYFGPGTRLTVT.

The chain uses TRBV9 and TRBJ1-4, with D tentatively TRBD1 (6 bases). Trimming removed 4 bases at V and 1 base at J, with 11 bases between. The CDR3 consists of 15 residues. Per germline, CDR1 SGDLS and CDR2 YYNGEE. The CDR3 region has the DNA TGTGCCAGCAGCAGTTACAGGGTAACTAATGAAAAACTGTTTTTT. Its translation is CASSSYRVTNEKLFF.

Notes on this clonotype: At one end the junction does not follow the germline gene, possibly because of a read error. This chain links TRBV7-6 with TRBJ2-1, with D unclear. Germline CDR1 is SGHVS and CDR2 is FNYEAQ. CDR3 length: 13 amino acids. This CDR3 is CASILVTNNEQFF. CDR3 DNA sequence: TGTGCCAGCATCTTAGTTACCAACAATGAGCAGTTCTTC.